These 15 T cell receptor beta chains originate from one sample sequenced in a study of blood T cell repertoires in COVID-19. The protocol was immunoSEQ multiplex PCR, while the TCRdb copy is restricted to in-frame clones and leaves out a portion. The repertoire holds 75,000 to 95,000 clones, with 90% as singletons. The sample was peripheral blood. These receptors originate from a man aged 60-69 years with acute or convalescent COVID-19.

The genes are TRBV3-1 (or the pseudogene TRBV3-2) and TRBJ1-6; D is possibly TRBD1 (6 bases). Germline CDR1 LGHDT, CDR2 YNNKEL (reference sequence). The V end lost 0 bases, the J end lost 8 bases, and 8 bases lay between the germline ends. This CDR3 region has 14 residues. CDR3 coding DNA: TGTGCCAGCAGCCAAGAGGACAGAGATTCACCCCTCCACTTT. Amino acids: CASSQEDRDSPLHF.

About this clone itself: The junction differs from germline at one of its ends, possibly a read error. This chain uses TRBV27 with TRBJ2-2; TRBD1 matches at 8 bases. Germline V gives CDR1 MNHEY, CDR2 SMNVEV (reference sequence). The CDR3 consists of 16 residues. CDR3 nucleotides: TGTGCCAGCAGTTCTACAGGGGGGATCGAACACCGGGGAGCTGTTTTT. Protein sequence: CASSSTGGIEHRGAVF.

The chain combines TRBV6-6 with TRBJ2-7, with a possible D match to TRBD2 (6 bases). V was trimmed by 5 bases and J by 0 bases, leaving 14 bases between them. This CDR3 contains 15 residues. The germline gives CDR1 MNHNY, CDR2 SVGAGI (reference sequence). The CDR3, as DNA: TGTGCCAGCAGTCTTTTTCAGGGAGGCTCCTACGAGCAGTACTTC. As protein: CASSLFQGGSYEQYF.

The chain links TRBV11-2 to TRBJ2-1; 10 positions agree with TRBD2. V lost 0 bases, J lost 9 bases, and 8 bases stayed unmatched. Germline CDR1 SGHAT, CDR2 FQNNGV. The CDR3 consists of 16 residues. CDR3 loop: CASSLDLASGRGEQFF. CDR3 bases: TGTGCCAGCAGCTTAGATCTTGCTAGCGGGAGAGGTGAGCAGTTCTTC.

This chain connects TRBV18 to TRBJ1-4; D gene uncertain. Looked up from germline, CDR1 is KGHSH and CDR2 is LQKENI. The CDR3 runs 15 residues. Between the trimmed V and J ends, which lost 3 bases and 4 bases, there was a span of 12 bases. CDR3 nucleotides: TGTGCCAGCTCACCTTATGGCGGATTTAATGAAAAACTGTTTTTT. It yields the protein CASSPYGGFNEKLFF.

The gene calls are TRBV9 and TRBJ1-5; 7 bases line up with TRBD1. Germline CDR1 is SGDLS and CDR2 is YYNGEE. CDR3 size: 18 residues. V trimming: 4 bases; J trimming: 3 bases; junction bases outside the gene matches: 16. Written as DNA, the CDR3 is TGTGCCAGCAGCTCCGTCCGACAGGGACATGGAGACAATCAGCCCCAGCATTTT. Its translation: CASSSVRQGHGDNQPQHF.

This chain joins TRBV15 and TRBJ1-4, with a tentative D call TRBD1 (5 bases). Per the germline V gene, CDR1 is LNHNV and CDR2 is YYDKDF (reference sequence). The CDR3 contains 16 residues. V lost 2 bases to trimming and J lost 2 bases, with 12 bases between them. The CDR3 region has the DNA TGTGCCACCAGCAGATCACCAGGGTCTACTAATGAAAAACTGTTTTTT. Encoded protein: CATSRSPGSTNEKLFF. The full variable domain, completed using reference TRBV15 and TRBJ1-4, is DAMVIQNPRYQVTQFGKPVTLSCSQTLNHNVMYWYQQKSSQAPKLLFHYYDKDFNNEADTPDNFQSRRPNTSFCFLDIRSPGLGDTAMYLCATSRSPGSTNEKLFFGSGTQLSVL.

This chain links TRBV6-5 with TRBJ2-3; TRBD1 might be the D (5 bases). Per germline, CDR1 MNHEY and CDR2 SVGAGI. Trimming removed 9 bases from V and 4 bases from J, with 14 bases in between. The CDR3 runs 13 residues. This chain's CDR3 is CARSQGASDTQYF. The CDR3 nucleotides read TGTGCCAGGAGTCAGGGCGCATCAGATACGCAGTATTTT.

The chain recombines TRBV3-1 (or the pseudogene TRBV3-2) with TRBJ2-7; maybe TRBD2 (6 bases). Trimming pared 3 bases from V and 4 bases from J, leaving 16 bases between. CDR3 size: 15 residues. CDR1 and CDR2 (germline): LGHDT, YNNKEL (reference sequence). For the CDR3, the DNA is TGTGCCAGCAGCCAGCCTAGCGCGAGGTTTTACGAGCAGTACTTC. Its protein product is CASSQPSARFYEQYF.

This chain connects TRBV24-1 to TRBJ2-5, with 8 positions matching TRBD2. The germline V gene encodes CDR1 KGHDR and CDR2 SFDVKD. The CDR3 runs 17 residues. The ends lost 3 bases at V and 4 bases at J; junction bases unmatched: 12. The CDR3 reads CATSDMKGLAQTETQYF. The CDR3 DNA sequence: TGTGCCACCAGTGATATGAAAGGACTAGCCCAGACAGAGACCCAGTACTTC.

The J gene is TRBJ2-2, the V gene TRBV27; D is unclear. Germline V gene lookup returns CDR1 MNHEY and CDR2 SMNVEV (reference sequence). V was trimmed by 2 bases and J by 6 bases, leaving 7 bases between them. CDR3 length equals 13 residues. The CDR3 sequence is CASSLIGPGELFF. The DNA of the CDR3 is TGTGCCAGCAGTTTAATCGGTCCCGGGGAGCTGTTTTTT.

V is TRBV19 and J is TRBJ1-1; perhaps TRBD1 as D (5 bases). The V gene lost 3 bases and the J gene lost 11 bases, with 7 bases spanning the gap. The CDR3 sequence is 10 residues long. Germline CDR1 is LNHDA and CDR2 is SQIVND (reference sequence). CDR3 coding DNA: TGTGCCAGTAGTATGGGGCCTGCTTTCTTT. Amino acid sequence: CASSMGPAFF.

This chain joins TRBV7-8 and TRBJ1-1, with D possibly TRBD1 on 6 matching bases. V lost 3 bases to trimming and J lost 3 bases, with 20 bases between them. This CDR3 contains 17 residues. Germline loops: CDR1 SGHVS, CDR2 FQNEAQ. DNA of the CDR3: TGTGCCAGCAGCTTCCGACAGGTCTCTCGATTAGACACTGAAGCTTTCTTT. Its protein is CASSFRQVSRLDTEAFF.

The CDR3 here is CASSSKVQETQYF. CDR3 in DNA: TGTGCCAGCAGCTCTAAAGTCCAAGAGACCCAGTACTTC. The rearrangement links TRBV5-4 to TRBJ2-5, with no clear D. Germline V gene lookup returns CDR1 SGHNT and CDR2 YYREEE (reference sequence). This CDR3 contains 13 residues. Trimming took 3 bases from V and 1 from J, leaving 7 bases between them.

The genes are TRBV30 and TRBJ2-5; D may be TRBD1 (6 bases). Germline CDR1 GTSNPN, CDR2 SVGIG (reference sequence). This CDR3 has 13 amino acids. V was clipped by 4 bases and J by 2 bases, with 11 bases between them. CDR3 sequence (DNA): TGTGCCTGGACAGGGGTCGAGCAAGAGACCCAGTACTTC. It encodes CAWTGVEQETQYF.